This TCR beta chain was obtained from a study of CD8 T cells in Susac syndrome. The V gene's germline CDR1 is ENHRY and CDR2 SYGVKD. Deletions cut 3 bases from V and 0 bases from J, with 2 bases between. The CDR3 has 13 residues. The authors sequenced TCR beta from blood CD8+ and CD4+ T cells. Reverse transcription of about 0.45 to 1 ug RNA was carried out with random hexamers. The authors amplified TCR beta CDR3 across 54 Vbeta and 13 Jbeta using immunoSEQ multiplex PCR. TCRdb called the immunoSEQ multiplex PCR reads again in MiXCR, with one record for every CDR3 protein. The table has 250,000 to 300,000 distinct CDR3 sequences, roughly 84% seen once.

The sequence was obtained from a human donor with multiple sclerosis. The chain employs TRBV10-3 and TRBJ2-2, with D unclear. Input material: CD8+ T cells from PBMCs. As DNA, the CDR3 is TGTGCCATCAGTGATCCGAACACCGGGGAGCTGTTTTTT. Its protein is CAISDPNTGELFF.